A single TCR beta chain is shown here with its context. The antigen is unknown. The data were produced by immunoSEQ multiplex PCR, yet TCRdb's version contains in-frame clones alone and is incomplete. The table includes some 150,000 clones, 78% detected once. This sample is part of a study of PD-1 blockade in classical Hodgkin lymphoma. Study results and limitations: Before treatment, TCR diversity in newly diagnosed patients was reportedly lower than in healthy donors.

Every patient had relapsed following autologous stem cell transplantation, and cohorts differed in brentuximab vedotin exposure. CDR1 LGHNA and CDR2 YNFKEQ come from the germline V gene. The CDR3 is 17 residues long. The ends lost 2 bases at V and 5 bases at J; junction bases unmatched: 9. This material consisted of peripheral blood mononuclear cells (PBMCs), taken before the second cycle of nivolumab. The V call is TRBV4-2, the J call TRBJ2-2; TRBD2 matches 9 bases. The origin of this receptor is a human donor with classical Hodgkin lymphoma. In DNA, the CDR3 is TGTGCCAGCAGCCAAACATATAGCGGGAGCGGAACCGGGGAGCTGTTTTTT. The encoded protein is CASSQTYSGSGTGELFF.